This T cell receptor (beta chain) emerged from a study of monozygotic twins with inflammatory bowel disease (dated by TCRdb to about 2019). About the investigation overall: In total, roughly 28 monozygotic twin pairs made up the full study: 19 Danish pairs, all IBD-discordant, plus nine German pairs, of which four were IBD-concordant and five were IBD-discordant. Within discordant pairs, disease-associated traits were sought mainly by comparing IBD patients with their genetically identical healthy co-twins. Each individual had, on average, about 151 000 unique TCRalpha sequences and 181 000 unique TCRbeta sequences available for analysis.

Library construction relied on 5' RACE. For each TCR library, around 4,000 ng of total RNA was used. For each sample, cDNA synthesis was carried out in eight separate reactions using SMARTScribe reverse transcriptase. During cDNA synthesis, unique molecular identifiers containing a 6-nucleotide sample barcode were introduced by template switching. TCRalpha and TCRbeta cDNA was amplified in two nested PCRs of 16 and 9 cycles, and bead purification was carried out after each PCR. Before amplification, the cDNA was treated with uracil DNA-glycosylase and purified using the QIAquick PCR purification kit. The second PCR added Illumina TruSeq-compatible adapters along with sample-specific barcodes. Library quality and concentration were checked on TapeStation and Qubit, and libraries were pooled at around 5 ng each. Sequencing of the pooled libraries was done on an Illumina HiSeq2500 single-index Rapid Run using custom sequencing primers and 2 x 100 bp reads. The authors' pipeline ran thus. UMI-based consensus assembly with MiGEC version 1.2.6 was used to correct PCR and sequencing errors. MiXCR version 2.1.1 handled V(D)J alignment, clonotype assembly and CDR3 extraction. Normalisation of gene usage, clonotype sharing and MAIT/NKT TCR abundance was achieved by analysing the top 1000, 10 000 and 20 000 clonotypes per sample. After downsampling to 27 000 UMIs, diversity was calculated as the inverse Simpson index using the vegan R package. Paired Mann-Whitney U tests were applied to discordant twin pairs, with Benjamini-Hochberg correction for multiple testing. TCRdb reprocessed the reads and lists each CDR3 protein sequence as a single entry, with no DNA. The V and J calls follow TCRdb's processing rather than the paper's. Per the sample table, the count is 400,000 to 500,000 distinct CDR3 sequences. Approximately 2.3% of the sample lies in the top ten.

The germline V gene sets CDR1 to ENHRY and CDR2 to SYGVKD. The CDR3, cysteine through phenylalanine, is 15 amino acids long. A DNA sequence was not provided. About this clonotype itself: Its target antigen remains unknown.

From each donor, an approximately 2.4 ml peripheral blood sample was collected into PAXgene tubes and kept at -80 degrees C. Without any T cell sorting, total RNA was extracted from whole blood using the PAXgene blood miRNA kit on an automated QIAcube. Peripheral blood from monozygotic twin pairs who were concordant or discordant for inflammatory bowel disease underwent deep TCRalpha and TCRbeta repertoire profiling using unique molecular barcoding. Smoking habits were recorded for all twin pairs, with individuals classified as current, former or never smokers. The paper's findings and limits, for the study overall: IBD patients shared fewer clonotypes with other individuals than healthy twins did, most markedly in patients showing signs of disease activity. No difference in repertoire similarity was observed between concordant and discordant twins, possibly owing to limited statistical power. Background noise and inter-individual variability may have been introduced into the repertoires by the differing immunosuppressive treatments among patients. No single strong signal or clonotype linked to IBD turned up in the results, so the idea that one exists was not supported. Measured by the inverse Simpson index, TCRbeta repertoire diversity was lower in IBD patients than in their healthy co-twins. The analysis was unable to tell apart different T cell subtypes.

This chain joins TRBV10-3 to TRBJ1-6; TCRdb reports TRBD1, a call that lacks DNA to check it against. The sequencing input was blood. The TCR was taken from a human donor with ulcerative colitis or Crohn's disease, or a healthy co-twin of an affected twin (not recorded which). CDR3 loop: CAISDRQGDNSPLHF.